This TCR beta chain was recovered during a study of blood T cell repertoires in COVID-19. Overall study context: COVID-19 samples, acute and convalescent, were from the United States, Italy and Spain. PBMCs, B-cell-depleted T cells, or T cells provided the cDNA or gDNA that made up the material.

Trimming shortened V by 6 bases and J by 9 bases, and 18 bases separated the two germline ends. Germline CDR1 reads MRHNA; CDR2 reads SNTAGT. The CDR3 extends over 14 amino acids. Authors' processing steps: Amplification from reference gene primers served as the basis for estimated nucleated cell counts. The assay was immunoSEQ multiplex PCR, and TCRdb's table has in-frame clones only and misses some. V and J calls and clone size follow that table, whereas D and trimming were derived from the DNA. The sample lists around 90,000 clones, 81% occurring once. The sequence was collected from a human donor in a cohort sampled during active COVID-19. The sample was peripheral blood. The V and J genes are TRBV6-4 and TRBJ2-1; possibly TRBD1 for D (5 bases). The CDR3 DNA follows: TGTGCCAGCAGCATAGCTCAGGGTGTTAGTGAGCAGTTCTTC. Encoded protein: CASSIAQGVSEQFF.